A single sample gave rise to the 14 T cell receptor beta chains below, sequenced in a study of T cells in women clearing cervical HPV infection. Generated by immunoSEQ multiplex PCR, the TCRdb table keeps only in-frame clones and is missing some. Here the sample table reports 20,000 to 25,000 clones. The sequenced material came from blood buffy coat. The receptor set was obtained from a woman aged 18 to 75 with a cervical HPV16 infection that either progressed to CIN3+ or cleared (not recorded which).

As for this clone: The read finishes 3 residues shy of the CDR3 end, and the germline J gene is used to complete it. The same CDR3 is also encoded by other DNA sequences in this sample. The chain couples TRBV18 to TRBJ2-7, with D perhaps TRBD1 (5 bases). The CDR3 extends over 18 amino acids. The V end was cut by 3 bases, the J end by 3 bases, with 24 bases between. Germline-derived CDR1 and CDR2 are KGHSH and LQKENI. The sequenced part of the CDR3 DNA is TGTGCCAGCTCACCTCCGATATCCGCGAGACAGAATTACTACGAG. It specifies CASSPPISARQNYYE. The full CDR3 reads CASSPPISARQNYYEQYF.

In regard to this clone: The sequence runs out 3 residues before the end of the CDR3; the remainder is reconstructed from the germline J gene. The chain links TRBV12-3 or TRBV12-4 to TRBJ2-7, with 7 bases lining up with TRBD1. This CDR3 has 16 amino acids. The ends lost 3 bases at V and 2 bases at J; junction bases unmatched: 10. This chain's CDR3 is CASSFKTGPPPYEQYF. CDR3 bases read: TGTGCCAGCAGTTTCAAGACAGGGCCTCCCCCCTACGAG.

Concerning this clone: The read ends 3 residues early relative to the CDR3; the germline J gene fills the gap. The chain carries TRBV5-1 and TRBJ2-1, with 7 nucleotides matching TRBD2. The junction had 4 bases not matched to a gene; V was cut back by 0 bases and J by 1 base. The CDR3 runs 16 residues. CDR1 is SGHRS, CDR2 YFSETQ, per germline. The sequenced CDR3 bases are TGCGCCAGCAGCTTGGAAACTAGCGTTTCCTACAATGAG. Protein: CASSLETSVSYNE. The whole CDR3 sequence is CASSLETSVSYNEQFF.

Comment on this clone: The observed sequence ends 3 residues before the CDR3 terminus, with the missing tail filled in from the germline J gene. The chain uses TRBV10-2 and TRBJ2-7; the D gene is possibly TRBD2 (6 bases). With 6 bases removed from V and 4 bases from J, the gap between germline ends came to 10 bases. Germline V gene lookup returns CDR1 WSHSY and CDR2 SAAADI. CDR3 length: 12 residues. The sequenced CDR3 bases are TGCGCCAGCAGGGGGACTGGTTACGAG. Translating it yields CASRGTGYE. The full CDR3 sequence reads CASRGTGYEQYF.

As concerns this clone: The read halts 3 residues ahead of the CDR3 end, with the missing end drawn from the germline J gene. The V and J genes are TRBV5-4 and TRBJ2-5, with 8 nucleotides matching TRBD2. In germline, CDR1 is SGHNT, CDR2 YYREEE (reference sequence). This CDR3 contains 15 residues. Germline trimming cut 4 bases from V and 4 bases from J; bases unmatched to any gene: 9. Incomplete CDR3 DNA: TGTGCCAGCAGCCTACGGCGGGAGGATCGAGAGACC. Translated: CASSLRREDRET. The whole CDR3 region reads CASSLRREDRETQYF. Full variable domain (outside the CDR3, taken from reference TRBV5-4 and TRBJ2-5): ETGVTQSPTHLIKTRGQQVTLRCSSQSGHNTVSWYQQALGQGPQFIFQYYREEENGRGNFPPRFSGLQFPNYSSELNVNALELDDSALYLCASSLRREDRETQYFGPGTRLLVL.

A word on this clone: The CDR3 end is not reached by the read, which stops 3 residues before it; the germline J gene fills it in. The rearrangement joins TRBV19 to TRBJ2-1, with TRBD2 matching 9 bases. V shed 6 bases and J 0 bases; nucleotides not matched to a gene: 6. Germline CDR1 is LNHDA and CDR2 is SQIVND (reference sequence). The CDR3 length is 16 residues. CDR3 loop: CASRPSGAHSYNEQFF. CDR3 DNA (partial): TGTGCCAGTAGGCCTAGCGGGGCCCACTCCTACAATGAG.

In the case of this clone: Read coverage stops 3 residues before the CDR3 terminus; the germline J gene supplies the remainder. The V call is TRBV30, the J call TRBJ1-6; D is ambiguous. Trimming took 5 bases from V and 8 from J, leaving 13 bases between them. CDR1 and CDR2 (germline): GTSNPN, SVGIG (reference sequence). The CDR3 covers 13 residues. The CDR3 here is CAWHSLMDSPLHF. Incomplete CDR3 DNA: TGTGCCTGGCACAGTCTAATGGATTCACCC.

About this clone: The read is 3 residues too short to cover the CDR3 end, so that end is filled in from the germline J gene. The chain employs TRBV30 and TRBJ1-2, with D uncertain. The CDR3 totals 12 residues. Between the trimmed V and J ends, which lost 2 bases and 7 bases, there was a span of 11 bases. From germline, CDR1 is GTSNPN and CDR2 SVGIG (reference sequence). Incomplete CDR3 DNA: TGTGCCTGGAGTTCCAGACTAGCTGGC. Protein: CAWSSRLAG. The entire CDR3 sequence reads CAWSSRLAGYTF.

Remarks on this clone: The missing CDR3 end, 3 residues past where the read stops, is filled in from the germline J gene. The rearrangement uses TRBV19 and TRBJ2-5; no reliable D call. The V end lost 0 bases, the J end lost 1 base, and 3 bases lay between the germline ends. Looked up from germline, CDR1 is LNHDA and CDR2 is SQIVND (reference sequence). The CDR3 consists of 13 residues. The part of the CDR3 DNA that was read is TGTGCCAGTAGTATAGACCTCCAAGAGACC. Translating gives CASSIDLQET. From start to end, the CDR3 is CASSIDLQETQYF.

A note on this clone: The CDR3 is cut off 3 residues early in the read; its end comes from the germline J gene. This chain links TRBV19 with TRBJ2-7; TRBD1 matches 11 bases. Germline-derived CDR1 and CDR2 are LNHDA and SQIVND (reference sequence). V was pared by 6 bases and J by 3 bases, with 7 bases of the junction left unmatched. The CDR3 is 15 residues long. The covered CDR3 bases are TGTGCCAGTAGAGGCCGAGGGACAGGGGGCTACGAG. Translating it yields CASRGRGTGGYE. The CDR3 reads in full as CASRGRGTGGYEQYF.

CDR3 sequence: CASSWAPRNSPLHF. Incomplete CDR3 DNA: TGTGCCAGCAGCTGGGCCCCGCGTAATTCACCC. The chain uses TRBV11-2 and TRBJ1-6, with D hard to call. Coverage ceases 3 residues before the CDR3 finishes, and the germline J gene fills in the end. The V end lost 4 bases, the J end lost 6 bases, and 10 bases lay between the germline ends. The CDR3 length is 14 residues. CDR1 and CDR2 (germline): SGHAT, FQNNGV.

With respect to this clone: Sequencing ends 3 residues short of the CDR3 end; the germline J gene provides the rest. The rearrangement joins TRBV7-2 to TRBJ2-1, with 11 bases aligning to TRBD2. This CDR3 region has 15 residues. Per germline, CDR1 SGHTA and CDR2 FQGNSA. J was trimmed by 6 bases and V by 3 bases; bases with no gene match: 4. CDR3 DNA, as far as it was read: TGTGCCAGCAGCTTGACTAGCGGGACTAGCAATGAG. Its translation is CASSLTSGTSNE. The whole CDR3 reads CASSLTSGTSNEQFF.

As to this clone: The read falls 3 residues short of the CDR3 end, and the missing part is taken from the germline J gene. The chain recombines TRBV19 with TRBJ1-2; 8 positions agree with TRBD1. The CDR3 totals 14 residues. The germline gives CDR1 LNHDA, CDR2 SQIVND (reference sequence). CDR3 bases read: TGTGCCAGTTCCGCGGGACAGGCCTGGATGGGC. Translation: CASSAGQAWMG. The CDR3 in full is CASSAGQAWMGYTF.

As for this clone: The sequence runs out 3 residues before the end of the CDR3; the remainder is reconstructed from the germline J gene. The chain links TRBV12-3 or TRBV12-4 to TRBJ2-7; D is perhaps TRBD1 (6 bases). The CDR3 is 14 amino acids. Between the trimmed V and J ends, which lost 6 bases and 0 bases, there was a span of 12 bases. The CDR3 sequence is CASSRRGSSYEQYF. The CDR3 bases that were read are TGTGCCAGCAGCCGCAGGGGTTCCTCCTACGAG.